A selection of T cell receptor beta chains follows, all from one sample in a study of CD8 T cells in Susac syndrome. Via MiXCR, TCRdb re-called the immunoSEQ multiplex PCR reads, giving one row per CDR3 protein. The sample holds 200,000 to 300,000 distinct CDR3 sequences, around 95% seen once. Material: CD4+ T cells from PBMCs. These receptors came from a human donor with multiple sclerosis. CDR3s include the opening cysteine and the closing phenylalanine or tryptophan. The order of the fields is J gene, V gene, clone size, D gene, CDR3 protein, CDR3 DNA. D genes are given only for firm matches. Part of the rows lack a size; the others show once, few, many or a class for expanded clones.

J gene: TRBJ1-1
V gene: TRBV20-1
clone size: NA
D gene: NA
CDR3 protein: CSASGAMEKAFF
CDR3 DNA: TGCAGTGCTTCCGGGGCCATGGAAAAAGCTTTCTTT

J gene: TRBJ2-3
V gene: TRBV25-1
clone size: NA
D gene: NA
CDR3 protein: CASMLVDTQYF
CDR3 DNA: TGTGCCAGCATGTTAGTTGATACGCAGTATTTT

J gene: TRBJ1-4
V gene: TRBV28
clone size: NA
D gene: TRBD1
CDR3 protein: CATTGGPTNEKLFF
CDR3 DNA: TGTGCCACCACAGGGGGCCCAACTAATGAAAAACTGTTTTTT

J gene: TRBJ1-1
V gene: TRBV12-3/TRBV12-4
clone size: NA
D gene: NA
CDR3 protein: CASSRDGLENTEAFF
CDR3 DNA: TGTGCCAGCAGTAGGGACGGTCTGGAGAACACTGAAGCTTTCTTT

J gene: TRBJ1-2
V gene: TRBV4-1
clone size: NA
D gene: NA
CDR3 protein: CASSGGGANYGYTF
CDR3 DNA: TGCGCCAGCAGCGGGGGGGGCGCGAACTATGGCTACACCTTC

J gene: TRBJ1-1
V gene: TRBV7-9
clone size: NA
D gene: TRBD1
CDR3 protein: CASSLIAIRGQANTEAFF
CDR3 DNA: TGTGCCAGCAGCTTAATTGCTATTCGGGGACAGGCGAACACTGAAGCTTTCTTT

J gene: TRBJ1-5
V gene: TRBV25-1
clone size: NA
D gene: NA
CDR3 protein: CASIHRVRGGIVSQPQHF
CDR3 DNA: TGTGCCAGCATCCATCGGGTTCGGGGCGGAATAGTTAGTCAGCCCCAGCATTTT

J gene: TRBJ1-6
V gene: TRBV7-9
clone size: NA
D gene: NA
CDR3 protein: CASSHQFRDGARSPLHF
CDR3 DNA: TGTGCCAGCAGTCACCAATTCCGGGACGGAGCAAGGTCACCCCTCCACTTT

J gene: TRBJ1-6
V gene: TRBV5-8
clone size: once
D gene: NA
CDR3 protein: CASSLGQASRSPLHF
CDR3 DNA: TGTGCCAGCAGCTTGGGGCAGGCTAGCCGTTCACCCCTCCACTTT

J gene: TRBJ2-1
V gene: TRBV11-2
clone size: NA
D gene: NA
CDR3 protein: CASSLKGFDEQFF
CDR3 DNA: TGTGCCAGCAGCCTTAAGGGTTTCGATGAGCAGTTCTTC

J gene: TRBJ2-4
V gene: TRBV19
clone size: NA
D gene: TRBD2
CDR3 protein: CASSDTGLAGEPKNIQYF
CDR3 DNA: TGTGCCAGTAGTGATACGGGACTAGCGGGAGAGCCCAAAAACATTCAGTACTTC

J gene: TRBJ1-3
V gene: TRBV4-1
clone size: NA
D gene: NA
CDR3 protein: CASSQEGSGDFSGNTIYF
CDR3 DNA: TGCGCCAGCAGCCAAGAGGGATCAGGGGATTTCTCTGGAAACACCATATATTTT

J gene: TRBJ2-3
V gene: TRBV28
clone size: NA
D gene: TRBD1
CDR3 protein: CASRHGTGRQQYF
CDR3 DNA: TGTGCCAGCAGACATGGGACAGGTCGCCAGCAGTATTTT

J gene: TRBJ2-5
V gene: TRBV20-1
clone size: NA
D gene: TRBD1
CDR3 protein: CSAMTGGETQYF
CDR3 DNA: TGCAGTGCTATGACAGGGGGAGAGACCCAGTACTTC

J gene: TRBJ1-6
V gene: TRBV28
clone size: NA
D gene: NA
CDR3 protein: CASSFRGSFSVPLHF
CDR3 DNA: TGTGCCAGCAGTTTCCGGGGAAGCTTTTCAGTACCCCTCCACTTT

J gene: TRBJ2-2
V gene: TRBV28
clone size: NA
D gene: NA
CDR3 protein: CASLFPQNTGELFF
CDR3 DNA: TGTGCCAGTCTGTTCCCCCAGAACACCGGGGAGCTGTTTTTT

J gene: TRBJ2-6
V gene: TRBV7-3
clone size: NA
D gene: TRBD1
CDR3 protein: CASSPNRGQASGANVLTF
CDR3 DNA: TGTGCCAGCAGCCCTAACCGGGGACAGGCCTCTGGGGCCAACGTCCTGACTTTC

J gene: TRBJ2-4
V gene: TRBV24-1
clone size: few
D gene: TRBD2
CDR3 protein: CATSVGASGTLIAKNIQYF
CDR3 DNA: TGTGCCACCAGTGTGGGGGCTAGCGGGACCCTTATAGCCAAAAACATTCAGTACTTC

J gene: TRBJ1-1
V gene: TRBV7-9
clone size: few
D gene: NA
CDR3 protein: CASSQESLNTEAFF
CDR3 DNA: TGTGCCAGCAGCCAGGAGAGCTTGAACACTGAAGCTTTCTTT

J gene: TRBJ2-5
V gene: TRBV24-1
clone size: NA
D gene: TRBD1
CDR3 protein: CATSESGTGGAQTQYF
CDR3 DNA: TGTGCCACCAGTGAATCCGGGACAGGGGGCGCCCAGACCCAGTACTTC

J gene: TRBJ2-1
V gene: TRBV2
clone size: NA
D gene: NA
CDR3 protein: CASSDGRALNRNEQFF
CDR3 DNA: TGTGCCAGCAGTGACGGCCGGGCCCTGAATAGAAATGAGCAGTTCTTC

J gene: TRBJ2-2
V gene: TRBV5-1
clone size: NA
D gene: NA
CDR3 protein: CASSFSGGELFF
CDR3 DNA: TGCGCCAGCAGCTTCTCGGGCGGGGAGCTGTTTTTT

J gene: TRBJ1-3
V gene: TRBV19
clone size: NA
D gene: NA
CDR3 protein: CASSIEPSRGNTIYF
CDR3 DNA: TGTGCCAGTAGTATAGAGCCCAGCCGTGGAAACACCATATATTTT